The T cell receptor beta chain described here comes from a study of Ad26.COV2.S vaccination and SARS-CoV-2 variants. Study summary: Once or twice, 56 days apart, Ad26.COV2.S was delivered intramuscularly.

Study results and caveats: Those who received the vaccine showed greater spike-specific TCR breadth than those given placebo.

J was trimmed by 4 bases and V by 5 bases; bases with no gene match: 17. Germline lookup yields CDR1 SGHRS and CDR2 YFSETQ. This CDR3 contains 19 residues. Treatment denoted: approximately 18 received Ad26.COV2.S at low or high dose, single or two shots; roughly five received placebo; per-sample allocation not given. All samples were drawn on day 63, counting from the first vaccine or placebo injection. An adult donor aged 18-55 years was enrolled in Boston. A remark on this clone: No antigen is known for it.

Clones were sequenced by immunoSEQ multiplex PCR, and TCRdb holds only the in-frame ones, with some missing. Seen here are about 480,000 clones, roughly 89% observed once, and the top ten hold 9.5% to 15%. The chain links TRBV5-1 to TRBJ2-5, with TRBD2 identical over 13 bases. The receptor comes from a person aged 18-60 years who received the Ad26.COV2.S COVID-19 vaccine or a placebo. The material was peripheral blood, obtained in a trial of Ad26.COV2.S vaccine versus placebo. CDR3 in amino acids: CASRSLGGLAGLQTETQYF. For the CDR3, the DNA is TGCGCCAGCAGGTCTTTAGGGGGACTAGCGGGACTTCAGACAGAGACCCAGTACTTC.